Listed below are T cell receptor beta chains from one sample, sequenced in a study of blood T cells in healthy people across ages. TCRdb passed the 5' RACE reads through MiXCR, listing each CDR3 protein once. The sample holds about a million distinct CDR3 sequences, about 53% seen once. The sequencing input was blood. The receptors shown here come from a woman aged 60-75 years in good health. Both conserved end residues are part of each CDR3. Each record gives: CDR3 protein, CDR3 DNA, D gene, clone size, V gene, J gene. A D gene is named only where the DNA matches it firmly. Clone size, where shown, is once, few, many, or a class for clones that have expanded.

CASSTQGTGSGQETQYF	TGTGCCAGCAGTACTCAAGGGACAGGATCGGGCCAAGAGACCCAGTACTTC	TRBD1	.	TRBV12-3/TRBV12-4	TRBJ2-5
CASTLSSGSGDTQYF	TGTGCCAGCACCTTATCTAGCGGGAGTGGAGATACGCAGTATTTT	TRBD2	.	TRBV11-2	TRBJ2-3
CASSRDSYNEQYF	TGCGCCAGCAGCCGGGACTCTTACAATGAGCAGTACTTC	.	.	TRBV5-1	TRBJ2-7
CASSYVSGRAYEQYF	TGTGCCAGCAGTTACGTATCCGGGAGGGCCTACGAGCAGTACTTC	TRBD2	once	TRBV6-5	TRBJ2-7
CASSPPGLDTQYF	TGTGCCAGCAGCCCCCCGGGGTTAGATACGCAGTATTTT	.	few	TRBV9	TRBJ2-3
CATSRALEVHEQFF	TGTGCCACCAGCAGAGCGTTAGAGGTCCATGAGCAGTTCTTC	.	once	TRBV15	TRBJ2-1
CASSLVSGGNYGYTF	TGTGCCAGCAGCTTAGTGTCTGGAGGGAACTATGGCTACACCTTC	.	.	TRBV7-9	TRBJ1-2
CSAESWGSYEQYF	TGCAGTGCCGAATCATGGGGCTCCTACGAGCAGTACTTC	.	once	TRBV20-1	TRBJ2-7
CASSSRPLSGGEQFF	TGTGCCAGCAGCTCCCGACCCCTTAGCGGCGGTGAGCAGTTCTTC	.	.	TRBV7-2	TRBJ2-1
CASSWKAGGTDTQYF	TGTGCCAGCAGCTGGAAGGCGGGGGGCACAGATACGCAGTATTTT	TRBD2	few	TRBV7-2	TRBJ2-3
CASSLAPQGHYEQYF	TGCGCCAGCAGCTTGGCTCCTCAAGGGCACTACGAGCAGTACTTC	.	.	TRBV5-1	TRBJ2-7
CASSLGTNDIQYF	TGCGCCAGCAGCCTAGGGACTAATGACATTCAGTACTTC	TRBD2	few	TRBV5-1	TRBJ2-4
CASSLALKRYNEQFF	TGTGCCAGCAGCTTAGCGCTCAAGCGATACAATGAGCAGTTCTTC	.	.	TRBV7-2	TRBJ2-1
CAKLRWGRGRAETQYF	TGTGCCAAGTTACGTTGGGGACGGGGGAGGGCAGAGACCCAGTACTTC	TRBD2	.	TRBV6-2/TRBV6-3	TRBJ2-5
CATSDGPSTKNIQYF	TGTGCCACCAGTGACGGACCATCGACCAAAAACATTCAGTACTTC	.	few	TRBV24-1	TRBJ2-4
CASSRPYEKLFF	TGTGCCAGCAGCCGTCCTTATGAAAAACTGTTTTTT	.	few	TRBV13	TRBJ1-4
CASSFKTGGRSGGAYNEQFF	TGCGCCAGCAGCTTCAAAACAGGGGGTAGGAGCGGAGGAGCTTACAATGAGCAGTTCTTC	TRBD1	.	TRBV5-1	TRBJ2-1
CASSPRQNPYEQYF	TGTGCCAGCAGCCCCCGACAGAACCCCTACGAGCAGTACTTC	.	.	TRBV7-2	TRBJ2-7
CASSQADGYTGELFF	TGTGCCAGCAGCCAAGCGGACGGGTACACCGGGGAGCTGTTTTTT	.	.	TRBV4-2	TRBJ2-2
CASSSPALREKLFF	TGTGCCAGCAGCTCGCCTGCCTTACGGGAAAAACTGTTTTTT	.	.	TRBV7-9	TRBJ1-4
CASSEVAIGETQYF	TGTGCCAGCAGCGAAGTAGCTATCGGAGAGACCCAGTACTTC	.	many	TRBV7-2	TRBJ2-5
CSVAAVAAFNEQFF	TGCAGCGTTGCCGCCGTAGCGGCTTTCAATGAGCAGTTCTTC	.	.	TRBV29-1	TRBJ2-1
CSAIDRVGYGYTF	TGCAGTGCTATAGACAGGGTTGGATATGGCTACACCTTC	TRBD1	few	TRBV20-1	TRBJ1-2
CSARVEVGWTQYF	TGCAGTGCTAGAGTAGAAGTCGGCTGGACCCAGTACTTC	.	few	TRBV20-1	TRBJ2-5
CSVDLATLYNEQFF	TGCAGCGTAGATTTAGCGACCCTTTACAATGAGCAGTTCTTC	.	.	TRBV29-1	TRBJ2-1
CASSPWGLAGETQYF	TGCGCCAGCAGCCCGTGGGGACTAGCTGGAGAGACCCAGTACTTC	TRBD2	.	TRBV4-1	TRBJ2-5
CASSPGRIAKNIQYF	TGTGCCAGCAGCCCGGGTCGAATAGCCAAAAACATTCAGTACTTC	.	.	TRBV7-2	TRBJ2-4
CASSAGTGNIQYF	TGTGCCAGCAGTGCCGGGACAGGAAACATTCAGTACTTC	TRBD1	few	TRBV7-3	TRBJ2-4
CASSLGSVSSYEQYF	TGCGCCAGCAGCTTGGGGTCGGTCAGCTCCTACGAGCAGTACTTC	.	few	TRBV5-1	TRBJ2-7
CASSPRTETYEQYF	TGTGCCAGCAGTCCCCGGACAGAGACCTACGAGCAGTACTTC	.	.	TRBV7-9	TRBJ2-7
CASSLQKTLQETQYF	TGTGCCAGCAGCCTGCAGAAGACACTACAAGAGACCCAGTACTTC	.	.	TRBV12-3/TRBV12-4	TRBJ2-5
CASSLDRAGSYEQYF	TGTGCCAGCAGTTTAGACCGCGCAGGCTCCTACGAGCAGTACTTC	.	once	TRBV28	TRBJ2-7
CASSSGTGGDTQYF	TGTGCCAGCAGCTCGGGGACAGGGGGAGATACGCAGTATTTT	TRBD1	few	TRBV7-2	TRBJ2-3
CASSHPSTSEWDNEQFF	TGTGCCAGCAGCCATCCCTCGACTAGCGAGTGGGACAATGAGCAGTTCTTC	TRBD2	.	TRBV7-9	TRBJ2-1
CASSYSTAWGLETQYF	TGTGCCAGCAGTTACTCGACTGCCTGGGGGCTGGAGACCCAGTACTTC	.	.	TRBV6-6	TRBJ2-5
CASSHRQGGSTGELFF	TGTGCCAGCAGCCACCGACAGGGTGGTTCGACCGGGGAGCTGTTTTTT	TRBD1	few	TRBV4-2	TRBJ2-2
CASRTSATLYNEQFF	TGTGCCAGCAGGACTAGCGCGACTCTCTACAATGAGCAGTTCTTC	TRBD2	.	TRBV6-5	TRBJ2-1
CATSDFSRPDEQFF	TGTGCCACCAGTGATTTTTCCCGGCCGGATGAGCAGTTCTTC	.	few	TRBV24-1	TRBJ2-1
CASSLESGAGSYNEQFF	TGTGCCAGCAGTTTGGAGTCGGGGGCCGGCTCCTACAATGAGCAGTTCTTC	.	.	TRBV12-3/TRBV12-4	TRBJ2-1
CASSAARQGPKNIQYF	TGTGCCAGCAGCGCAGCCCGGCAGGGGCCCAAAAACATTCAGTACTTC	.	.	TRBV5-4	TRBJ2-4
CAWSVPSLILAKNIQYF	TGTGCCTGGAGTGTACCATCGTTGATTCTAGCCAAAAACATTCAGTACTTC	.	.	TRBV30	TRBJ2-4
CASSKTPAGAVDEQFF	TGCGCCAGCAGCAAGACACCGGCGGGAGCTGTCGATGAGCAGTTCTTC	TRBD2	.	TRBV4-3	TRBJ2-1
CSVDEGLETQYF	TGCAGCGTTGATGAGGGGTTGGAGACCCAGTACTTC	.	.	TRBV29-1	TRBJ2-5
CASSRRLAEGRISSYEQYF	TGCGCCAGCAGCCGTAGACTAGCGGAAGGACGGATAAGCTCCTACGAGCAGTACTTC	TRBD2	few	TRBV4-3	TRBJ2-7
CAISDRDRWFGNGYTF	TGTGCCATCAGTGACCGGGACAGGTGGTTTGGTAATGGCTACACCTTC	TRBD1	.	TRBV10-3	TRBJ1-2
CASSPPGSTGETQYF	TGTGCCAGCTCACCACCAGGAAGTACTGGAGAGACCCAGTACTTC	.	.	TRBV18	TRBJ2-5
CAGSDHRDTQYF	TGTGCCGGGAGTGACCACCGAGATACGCAGTATTTT	.	.	TRBV30	TRBJ2-3
CASSQWSTRSEAQYF	TGTGCCAGCAGTCAATGGTCCACTAGGTCTGAGGCCCAGTACTTC	.	few	TRBV7-9	TRBJ2-5
CSVGNFAHHEQFF	TGCAGCGTTGGTAATTTCGCCCACCATGAGCAGTTCTTC	.	few	TRBV29-1	TRBJ2-1
CASSPTRTGTVDTQYF	TGTGCCAGCAGCCCAACGAGGACAGGGACGGTGGATACGCAGTATTTT	TRBD1	few	TRBV7-9	TRBJ2-3
CASSSKAGRFTDTQYF	TGTGCCAGCAGCTCAAAGGCCGGGAGGTTCACAGATACGCAGTATTTT	TRBD2	few	TRBV7-2	TRBJ2-3
CSARSTRTLYEQYF	TGCAGTGCTAGAAGTACTAGAACCCTATACGAGCAGTACTTC	.	few	TRBV20-1	TRBJ2-7
CASSWDPRGTEAFF	TGTGCCAGCAGTTGGGACCCTAGAGGGACTGAAGCTTTCTTT	.	.	TRBV28	TRBJ1-1
CASSSYNYEQYF	TGTGCCAGCAGCTCGTACAACTACGAGCAGTACTTC	.	few	TRBV7-2	TRBJ2-7
CASSARLAVNNEQFF	TGTGCCAGCAGCGCCCGACTAGCGGTGAACAATGAGCAGTTCTTC	TRBD2	.	TRBV7-2	TRBJ2-1
CASSLGRVSGNTIYF	TGTGCCAGCAGTTTGGGACGGGTCTCTGGAAACACCATATATTTT	.	.	TRBV28	TRBJ1-3
CASSQLRGGDSGANVLTF	TGTGCCAGCAGCCAGCTGAGGGGAGGGGACTCTGGGGCCAACGTCCTGACTTTC	TRBD2	.	TRBV13	TRBJ2-6